The text below deals with one T cell receptor beta chain. The antigen remains unidentified. This specimen comes from a study of CD8+ T cells in alopecia areata. Study at large: Patients in the study were on tofacitinib for 6 to 18 months, then off it for 6 months. Severity was scored as percentage of affected scalp area in treated patients. Study conclusions and caveats: Tissue-resident alphabeta T cells belonging to normal skin likewise get sequenced within scalp specimens. In scalp, tofacitinib significantly decreased clonality and expanded CD8+ clones among the top 100.

Treatment specified: oral pan-JAK inhibitor, 5-10 mg twice daily. CDR1 is MGHRA, CDR2 YSYEKL, per germline. V was pared by 3 bases and J by 3 bases, with 5 bases of the junction left unmatched. This CDR3 spans 16 amino acids. Extraction and reverse transcription of RNA yielded cDNA as the sequencing template. Libraries were prepared by immunoSEQ multiplex PCR; TCRdb keeps only in-frame clonotypes and omits some of them. The profile covers 250,000 to 350,000 clones, with roughly 63% appearing a single time and about 0.9% taken by the ten largest. The V call is TRBV4-1, the J call TRBJ2-3; 11 bases align to TRBD1. The sequence came from a human donor with alopecia areata. The material sequenced was CD4+ T cells sorted from blood, taken at roughly week 53, from a patient treated with tofacitinib. In nucleotides, the CDR3 is TGCGCCAGCAGCCAGCGGACAGGGGGCGTTACAGATACGCAGTATTTT. The encoded protein is CASSQRTGGVTDTQYF.